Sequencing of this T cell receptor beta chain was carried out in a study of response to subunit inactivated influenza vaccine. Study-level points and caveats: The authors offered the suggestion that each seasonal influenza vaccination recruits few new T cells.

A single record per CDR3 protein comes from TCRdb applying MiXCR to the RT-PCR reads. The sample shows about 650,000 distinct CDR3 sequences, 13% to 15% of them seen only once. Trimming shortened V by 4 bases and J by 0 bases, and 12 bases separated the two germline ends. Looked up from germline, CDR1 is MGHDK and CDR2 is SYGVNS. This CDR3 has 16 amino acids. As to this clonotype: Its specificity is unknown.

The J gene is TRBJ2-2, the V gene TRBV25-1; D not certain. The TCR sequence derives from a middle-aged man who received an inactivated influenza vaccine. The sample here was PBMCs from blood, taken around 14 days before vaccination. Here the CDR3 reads CASSALYHTNTGELFF. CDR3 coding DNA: TGTGCCAGCAGTGCCCTATACCACACGAACACCGGGGAGCTGTTTTTT.